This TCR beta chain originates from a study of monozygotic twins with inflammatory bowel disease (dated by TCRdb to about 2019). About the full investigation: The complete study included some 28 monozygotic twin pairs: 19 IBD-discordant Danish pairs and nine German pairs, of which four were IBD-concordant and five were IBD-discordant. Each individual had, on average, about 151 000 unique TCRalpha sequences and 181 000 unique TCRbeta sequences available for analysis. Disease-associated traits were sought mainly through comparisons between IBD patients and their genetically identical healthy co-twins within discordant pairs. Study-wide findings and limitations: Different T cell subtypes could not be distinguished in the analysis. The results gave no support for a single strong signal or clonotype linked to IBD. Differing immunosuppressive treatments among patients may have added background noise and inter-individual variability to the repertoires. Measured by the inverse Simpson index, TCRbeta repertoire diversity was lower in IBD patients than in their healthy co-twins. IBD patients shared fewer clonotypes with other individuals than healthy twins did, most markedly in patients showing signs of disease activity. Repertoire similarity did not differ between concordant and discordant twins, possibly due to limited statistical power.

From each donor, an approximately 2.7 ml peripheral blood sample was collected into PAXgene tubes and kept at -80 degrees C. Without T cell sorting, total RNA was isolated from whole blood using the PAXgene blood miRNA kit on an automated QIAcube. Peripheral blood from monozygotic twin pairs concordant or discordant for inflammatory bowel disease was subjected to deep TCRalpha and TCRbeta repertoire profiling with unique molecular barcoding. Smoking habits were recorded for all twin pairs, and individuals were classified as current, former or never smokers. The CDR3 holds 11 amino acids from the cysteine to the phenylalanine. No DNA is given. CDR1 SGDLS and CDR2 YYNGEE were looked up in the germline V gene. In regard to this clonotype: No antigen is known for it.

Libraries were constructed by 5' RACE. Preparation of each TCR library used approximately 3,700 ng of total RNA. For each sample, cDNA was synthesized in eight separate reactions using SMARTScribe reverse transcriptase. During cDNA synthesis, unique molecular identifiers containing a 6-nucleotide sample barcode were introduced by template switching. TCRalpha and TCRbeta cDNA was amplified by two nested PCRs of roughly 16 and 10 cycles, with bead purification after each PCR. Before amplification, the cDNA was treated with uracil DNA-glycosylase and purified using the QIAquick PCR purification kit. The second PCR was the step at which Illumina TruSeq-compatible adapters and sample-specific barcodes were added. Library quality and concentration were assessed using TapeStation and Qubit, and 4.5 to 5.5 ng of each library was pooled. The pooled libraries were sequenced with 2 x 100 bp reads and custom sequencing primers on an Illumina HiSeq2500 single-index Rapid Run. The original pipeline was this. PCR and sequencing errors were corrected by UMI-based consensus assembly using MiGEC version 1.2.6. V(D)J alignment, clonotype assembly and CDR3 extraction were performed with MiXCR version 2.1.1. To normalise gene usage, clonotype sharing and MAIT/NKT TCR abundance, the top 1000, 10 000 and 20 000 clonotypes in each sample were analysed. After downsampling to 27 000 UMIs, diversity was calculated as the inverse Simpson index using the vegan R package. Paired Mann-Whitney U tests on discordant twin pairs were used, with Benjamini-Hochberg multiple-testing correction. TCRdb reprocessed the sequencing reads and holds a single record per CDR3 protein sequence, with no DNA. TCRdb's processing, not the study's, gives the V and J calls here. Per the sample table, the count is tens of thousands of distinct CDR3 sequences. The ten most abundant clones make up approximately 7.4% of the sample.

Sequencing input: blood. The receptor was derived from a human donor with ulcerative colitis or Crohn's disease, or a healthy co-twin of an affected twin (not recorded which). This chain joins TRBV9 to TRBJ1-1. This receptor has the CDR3 CASKSGTEAFF.